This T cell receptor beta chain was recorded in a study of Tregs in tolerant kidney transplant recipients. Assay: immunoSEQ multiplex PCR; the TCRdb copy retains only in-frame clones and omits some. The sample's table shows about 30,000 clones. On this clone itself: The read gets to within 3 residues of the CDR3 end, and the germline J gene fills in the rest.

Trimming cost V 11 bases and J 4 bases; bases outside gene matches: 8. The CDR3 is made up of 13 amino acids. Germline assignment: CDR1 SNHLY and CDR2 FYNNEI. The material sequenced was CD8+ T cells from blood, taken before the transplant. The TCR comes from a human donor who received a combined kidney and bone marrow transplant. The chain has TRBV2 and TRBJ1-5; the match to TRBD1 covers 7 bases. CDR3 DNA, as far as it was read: TGTGCCGGAGGGACAGAACCTAATCAGCCC. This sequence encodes CAGGTEPNQP. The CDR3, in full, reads CAGGTEPNQPQHF.